This is a list of T cell receptor beta chains from one sample in a study of shared clonotypes between healthy human individuals. Assay: immunoSEQ multiplex PCR; the TCRdb copy retains only in-frame clones and omits some. The repertoire holds some 2.1 million clones, with approximately 94% as singletons. What was sequenced was naive CD8+ T cells sorted from blood. These receptors were collected from a man between 18 and 29 years old in good health. The CDR3 runs from the conserved cysteine through the conserved F or W. D genes are given only for firm matches. Rows give clone size only sometimes, using once, few, many, or a class for an expanded clone.

V,D,J,size,CDR3,DNA
TRBV27,TRBD1,TRBJ2-1,NA,CASSLAGGNEQFF,TGTGCCAGCAGTTTGGCAGGGGGAAATGAGCAGTTCTTC
TRBV29-1,NA,TRBJ2-7,NA,CSVETGDSKKQYF,TGCAGCGTGGAAACAGGGGACTCTAAAAAGCAGTACTTC
TRBV7-9,NA,TRBJ1-1,NA,CASSLDSLMTEAFF,TGTGCCAGCAGCTTAGACAGCCTGATGACTGAAGCTTTCTTT
TRBV5-4,TRBD2,TRBJ2-1,NA,CASSSGLADPLGQFF,TGTGCCAGCAGCTCAGGACTAGCGGACCCCCTAGGGCAGTTCTTC
TRBV7-8,TRBD2,TRBJ2-7,once,CASSLPGAGGFRRYEQYF,TGTGCCAGCAGCCTCCCGGGGGCGGGAGGGTTTCGTAGGTACGAGCAGTACTTC
TRBV6-5,NA,TRBJ2-7,once,CASSYSLTPSYEQYF,TGTGCCAGCAGTTACTCCCTGACCCCTTCCTACGAGCAGTACTTC
TRBV6-5,NA,TRBJ1-2,NA,CASSYFAGIDGYTF,TGTGCCAGCAGTTACTTCGCAGGGATTGATGGCTACACCTTC
TRBV19,NA,TRBJ2-7,NA,CASSIVGGSIYEQYF,TGTGCCAGTAGTATAGTGGGGGGATCGATCTACGAGCAGTACTTC
TRBV27,NA,TRBJ2-7,NA,CASSFNGVSYEQYF,TGTGCCAGCAGTTTTAACGGGGTCTCCTACGAGCAGTACTTC
TRBV9,TRBD1,TRBJ1-2,NA,CASSPRTGPAYGYTF,TGTGCCAGCAGCCCACGGACAGGGCCAGCCTATGGCTACACCTTC
TRBV5-1,TRBD1,TRBJ1-1,NA,CASSQGTVNTEAFF,TGCGCCAGCAGCCAGGGGACAGTCAACACTGAAGCTTTCTTT
TRBV5-6,NA,TRBJ2-1,NA,CASSLPRGPSYNEQFF,TGTGCCAGCAGCCTCCCTAGAGGCCCCTCCTACAATGAGCAGTTCTTC
TRBV7-9,NA,TRBJ2-6,NA,CASSKTVTSGANVLTF,TGTGCCAGCAGCAAGACAGTCACTTCTGGGGCCAACGTCCTGACTTTC
TRBV6-1,NA,TRBJ2-1,NA,CASILGVGNEQFF,TGTGCCAGCATTTTAGGTGTCGGCAATGAGCAGTTCTTC
TRBV6-5,NA,TRBJ2-7,NA,CASSPGLGYEQYF,TGTGCCAGCAGTCCAGGACTGGGCTACGAGCAGTACTTC
TRBV7-9,NA,TRBJ2-7,NA,CASSLTPYEQYF,TGTGCCAGCAGCCTGACCCCCTACGAGCAGTACTTC
TRBV7-6,NA,TRBJ2-7,NA,CASSLDSRPYEQYF,TGTGCCAGCAGCTTAGACAGCCGTCCCTACGAGCAGTACTTC
TRBV19,NA,TRBJ2-2,NA,CASSMGYNTGELFF,TGTGCCAGTAGTATGGGCTATAACACCGGGGAGCTGTTTTTT
TRBV4-1,NA,TRBJ2-7,few,CASSHKGRDKTYEQYF,TGCGCCAGCAGCCATAAAGGGCGGGACAAGACCTACGAGCAGTACTTC
TRBV7-9,NA,TRBJ2-7,NA,CASSPGSSEQYF,TGTGCCAGCAGCCCCGGCTCTTCCGAGCAGTACTTC
TRBV2,TRBD1,TRBJ2-7,NA,CASSEGSSQGATYEQYF,TGTGCCAGCAGTGAGGGGAGCTCACAGGGGGCCACGTACGAGCAGTACTTC
TRBV4-2,NA,TRBJ1-1,NA,CASSQDGQKEAFF,TGTGCCAGCAGCCAAGACGGACAGAAAGAAGCTTTCTTT